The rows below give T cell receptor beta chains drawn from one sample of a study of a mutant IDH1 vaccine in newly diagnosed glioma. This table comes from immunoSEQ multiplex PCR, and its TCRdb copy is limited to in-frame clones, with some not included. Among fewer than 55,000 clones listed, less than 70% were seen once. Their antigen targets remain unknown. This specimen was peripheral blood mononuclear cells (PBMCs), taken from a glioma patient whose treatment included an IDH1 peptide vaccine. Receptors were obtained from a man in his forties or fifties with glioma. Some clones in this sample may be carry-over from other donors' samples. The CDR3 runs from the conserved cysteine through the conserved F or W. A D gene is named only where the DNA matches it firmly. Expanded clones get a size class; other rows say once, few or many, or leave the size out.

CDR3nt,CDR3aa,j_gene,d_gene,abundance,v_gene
TGCAGCGTCGGGGGGGAGGGCAGGCGATCCACAGATACGCAGTATTTT,CSVGGEGRRSTDTQYF,TRBJ2-3,TRBD2,few,TRBV29-1
TGTGCCAGCAGTTACTCGGGGACACAGGGTCAGCCCCAGCATTTT,CASSYSGTQGQPQHF,TRBJ1-5,NA,NA,TRBV6-5
TGTGCCAGCAGCTTAGGGGGGGGGCTTTATGGCTACACCTTC,CASSLGGGLYGYTF,TRBJ1-2,NA,once,TRBV9
TGTGCCACCAGCAGGGACAGGGCTCAAGAGACCCAGTACTTC,CATSRDRAQETQYF,TRBJ2-5,TRBD1,once,TRBV15
TGTGCCAGCAGTTATTCGGCTAGCGGGGGGGCCGAGCAGTACTTC,CASSYSASGGAEQYF,TRBJ2-7,TRBD2,few,TRBV6-5
TGTGCCAGCAGTGAAGGCAGACAGACAGATACGCAGTATTTT,CASSEGRQTDTQYF,TRBJ2-3,NA,NA,TRBV25-1
TGTGCCAGCAGTGTTGACAGGGACACCTACAATGAGCAGTTCTTC,CASSVDRDTYNEQFF,TRBJ2-1,TRBD1,NA,TRBV6-1
TGTGCCAGCAGTTATGGGACAGGGTTCTCACCCCTCCACTTT,CASSYGTGFSPLHF,TRBJ1-6,TRBD1,NA,TRBV27
TGTGCCAGCAGCTTAGTAGGAGGGGGCGGGACTGAAGCTTTCTTT,CASSLVGGGGTEAFF,TRBJ1-1,TRBD1,NA,TRBV7-8
TGTGCCAGCAGTGAATCTACAGGGCTTAACTATGGCTACACCTTC,CASSESTGLNYGYTF,TRBJ1-2,NA,NA,TRBV6-1
TGTGCCAGCTCACTCAGGGACAGATTCTCAGATACGCAGTATTTT,CASSLRDRFSDTQYF,TRBJ2-3,TRBD1,NA,TRBV18
TGCGCCAGCAGCATTACAGGGGGCTCGAATGGCTACACCTTC,CASSITGGSNGYTF,TRBJ1-2,TRBD1,NA,TRBV5-1
TGTGCCACCAGCAGAGATGAACCGTGGAGCGGGAGCACAGATACGCAGTATTTT,CATSRDEPWSGSTDTQYF,TRBJ2-3,NA,NA,TRBV15
TGTGCCAGCAGCGTAGCGGTAGCGGGGGGATACGAGCAGTACTTC,CASSVAVAGGYEQYF,TRBJ2-7,TRBD2,NA,TRBV9
TGTGCCAGCAGTGCTGACAAGGGGAATTCACCCCTCCACTTT,CASSADKGNSPLHF,TRBJ1-6,NA,NA,TRBV25-1
TGCGCCAGCAGCCAAGATATTTCCAGGCCCTCTGGAAACACCATATATTTT,CASSQDISRPSGNTIYF,TRBJ1-3,NA,NA,TRBV4-1
TGTGCCAGCAGCCAAGATTTTTTGCAGGTTTCTAACTATGGCTACACCTTC,CASSQDFLQVSNYGYTF,TRBJ1-2,NA,NA,TRBV4-2
TGTGCCAGCAGCGACGATTTTAACACTGAAGCTTTCTTT,CASSDDFNTEAFF,TRBJ1-1,NA,NA,TRBV5-6
TGTGCCAGCAGTTATGAATACAGGTCGGGCTACGAGCAGTACTTC,CASSYEYRSGYEQYF,TRBJ2-7,NA,NA,TRBV6-6
TGTGCCAGCAGCTTGATGCCCTATTCGGACTCACCCCTCCACTTT,CASSLMPYSDSPLHF,TRBJ1-6,NA,few,TRBV7-9
TGTGCCAGCAGCCACCCAGGCGGATCCTACGAGCAGTACTTC,CASSHPGGSYEQYF,TRBJ2-7,NA,NA,TRBV6-5
TGTGCCAGTACCCCGAGGGAGGGGGCAGTCGAAAAACTGTTTTTT,CASTPREGAVEKLFF,TRBJ1-4,TRBD1,NA,TRBV19
TGTGCCAGCTCACCTCCGGGACAGGGGATCTACGAGCAGTACTTC,CASSPPGQGIYEQYF,TRBJ2-7,TRBD1,NA,TRBV18
TGTGCCAGCAGCACCTCCCGGGACAGGGCTCACTATGGCTACACCTTC,CASSTSRDRAHYGYTF,TRBJ1-2,TRBD1,NA,TRBV9
TGTGCCAGCAGTTTACGGTACCCCCACCCGACTAATGAAAAACTGTTTTTT,CASSLRYPHPTNEKLFF,TRBJ1-4,NA,NA,TRBV27
TGTGCCAGCAGCTTCAATGCAGCTGAAGCTTTCTTT,CASSFNAAEAFF,TRBJ1-1,NA,NA,TRBV5-4
TGTGCCAGCAGCTTGGCAGGGAAAGCTGAAGCTTTCTTT,CASSLAGKAEAFF,TRBJ1-1,NA,NA,TRBV5-6
TGTGCCTGGAGTGACTCCCATTATGGCTACACCTTC,CAWSDSHYGYTF,TRBJ1-2,NA,NA,TRBV30
TGCGCCAGCAGCCAAGAGTCGGCTAGCTCCTACAATGAGCAGTTCTTC,CASSQESASSYNEQFF,TRBJ2-1,NA,NA,TRBV4-1
TGTGCCAGCAGTGACACCATTGACCGGGACTCTCAGAGGTATGAAAAACTGTTTTTT,CASSDTIDRDSQRYEKLFF,TRBJ1-4,NA,NA,TRBV6-4
TGTGCCAGCAGCTTAGGGTTGCAGGGTGAAGCTTTCTTT,CASSLGLQGEAFF,TRBJ1-1,NA,NA,TRBV7-2
TGTGCCAGCAGTCTTCGGGGCAATCAGCCCCAGCATTTT,CASSLRGNQPQHF,TRBJ1-5,NA,few,TRBV2
TGTGCCAGCAGCGTTCGCCCTGGACAGGTGGCCTCACCCCTCCACTTT,CASSVRPGQVASPLHF,TRBJ1-6,TRBD1,NA,TRBV7-9
TGTGCCAGTAGTATAGATTCCCGAGGGGAGACCCAGTACTTC,CASSIDSRGETQYF,TRBJ2-5,NA,once,TRBV19
TGCAGCGTTGAGGGGGGCCTATACACTGAAGCTTTCTTT,CSVEGGLYTEAFF,TRBJ1-1,NA,NA,TRBV29-1
TGTGCCAGCAGTTACTCGCCTGGGTTCGGTGGAAACACCATATATTTT,CASSYSPGFGGNTIYF,TRBJ1-3,NA,few,TRBV6-6
TGTGCCAGCAGCCCGCCAGCGGGGGGCTACAATGAGCAGTTCTTC,CASSPPAGGYNEQFF,TRBJ2-1,TRBD2,once,TRBV7-9
TGCGCCAGCAGCCTAGGCATTTACTCTGGAAACACCATATATTTT,CASSLGIYSGNTIYF,TRBJ1-3,NA,NA,TRBV5-1
TGTGCCAGCAGCCCCAGTTTCCCAGAATCCTTCGAGCAGTACTTC,CASSPSFPESFEQYF,TRBJ2-7,NA,few,TRBV5-6
TGTGCCAGCAATGCAGCCTATACTGCAAATGAGCAGTTCTTC,CASNAAYTANEQFF,TRBJ2-1,NA,NA,TRBV2
TGTGCCAGCAGCCGGGACTCTCGAGGCTACGAGCAGTACTTC,CASSRDSRGYEQYF,TRBJ2-7,NA,NA,TRBV14
TGTGCCATCAGTGCGGGACAGATTACCTCTGGAAACACCATATATTTT,CAISAGQITSGNTIYF,TRBJ1-3,TRBD1,NA,TRBV10-3
TGTGCCAGCAGCTCACGGACGGCGGGCTCTGGAAACACCATATATTTT,CASSSRTAGSGNTIYF,TRBJ1-3,NA,NA,TRBV7-2
TGTGCCAGCCATTTCGGGGCTTTCTTT,CASHFGAFF,TRBJ1-1,NA,few,TRBV6-1
TGTGCCAGCAGCAGGAACACTGAAGCTTTCTTT,CASSRNTEAFF,TRBJ1-1,NA,NA,TRBV6-6
TGTGCCAGCAGCTTAGGGACACGGAACACCGGGGAGCTGTTTTTT,CASSLGTRNTGELFF,TRBJ2-2,NA,NA,TRBV7-9
TGTGCCAGCAGCCAAAACTTCGGGACTAGCGGCTACGAGCAGTACTTC,CASSQNFGTSGYEQYF,TRBJ2-7,TRBD2,once,TRBV4-2
TGTGCCAGTAGGCCTGAGGGGGGCTACGTCTACGAGCAGTACTTC,CASRPEGGYVYEQYF,TRBJ2-7,NA,few,TRBV19
TGTGCCAGCTCACCTCCCCTGGGCTACAATGAGCAGTTCTTC,CASSPPLGYNEQFF,TRBJ2-1,NA,few,TRBV18
TGTGCCAGCAGCTTAGGGGACAGCAATCAGCCCCAGCATTTT,CASSLGDSNQPQHF,TRBJ1-5,NA,NA,TRBV7-8